This TCR beta chain was obtained from a study of beta chain features in type 1 diabetes. As for the study in general: Across every sample, 107,917,701 sorted cells were examined in total. Overall study findings and caveats: When Type 1 diabetes patients were examined, their TCRB CDR3s proved moderately but significantly shorter in all four CD4+ subsets. Relative to healthy donors, patients appeared to have naive, central memory and Treg TCRB repertoires that were more similar.

Via the markers CD45RO/CCR7/CD25/CD127/CD95/CD27, stem cell-like memory, regulatory, central memory and naive CD4+ cells were sorted. The junction had 11 bases not matched to a gene; V was cut back by 5 bases and J by 2 bases. Germline V lookup: CDR1 SGHTA, CDR2 FQGNSA. The CDR3 spans 19 residues. Reverse transcribing all isolated RNA meant expressed TCRB transcripts were sequenced. Sequenced by immunoSEQ multiplex PCR; TCRdb stores in-frame clones only, minus some. The sample contains about 640,000 clones, under 15% of which appear only once. This clone was observed a handful of times. Its cognate antigen is unknown.

The TCR sequence derives from a young man with type 1 diabetes. Sequenced input: naive CD4+ T cells from blood. The rearrangement links TRBV7-2 to TRBJ2-3, with 15 bases lining up with TRBD2. This chain's CDR3 is CASSPRTSGGAYPTDTQYF. CDR3 DNA sequence: TGTGCCAGCAGCCCAAGGACTAGCGGGGGGGCCTACCCCACAGATACGCAGTATTTT.